Sequencing of this TCR beta chain was carried out in a study of identical twins. Overall study results and limits: The models gave estimates that fell short of the out-of-frame TCR alpha sharing seen in monozygotic twins. Instead of following the same donors, the conclusions were based on cross-sectional statistical analysis.

A universal primer site came from template switching; cDNA carried unique molecular identifiers. TCRdb fed the 5' RACE reads into MiXCR, producing one record per CDR3 protein. The table includes hundreds of thousands of distinct CDR3 sequences, 10% to 15% detected once. The CDR3 has 13 amino acids. V lost 6 bases and J 2 bases, leaving 11 bases between the germline ends. This clonotype was found many times. Its antigen is unidentified. This same sample was also part of a study on yellow fever vaccine responses in identical twins. From that report: Twins' vaccine T cell response reportedly seemed partly convergent, partly personalized.

The origin of this receptor is a woman between 18 and 30 years old in good health. The chain links TRBV12-3 or TRBV12-4 to TRBJ2-7, with D hard to call. The source material was CD8+ T cells sorted from blood. The CDR3 DNA sequence: TGTGCCAGCAGCCTTTCGGCAGCCTACGAGCAGTACTTC. Amino acid sequence: CASSLSAAYEQYF.